This TCR beta chain was profiled in a study of glioma-infiltrating T cells after dendritic cell vaccination. Study at large: Autologous tumor lysate-pulsed dendritic cell vaccination was given between about 2002 and 2012.

Input was about 2 ug genomic DNA, or all available if less. The primer mix had 60 V beta and 13 J beta primers. This table comes from immunoSEQ multiplex PCR, and its TCRdb copy is limited to in-frame clones, with some not included. Of some 100,000 clones listed, 79% are singletons. Study results and caveats: Longer survival after dendritic cell vaccination followed higher pretreatment TIL content.

Remarks on this clone: As yet, its antigen is unknown.

The V segment lost 5 bases and the J segment 7 bases; nucleotides outside the gene matches: 10. The CDR3 totals 15 residues. Germline CDR1 and CDR2: MNHEY and SMNVEV (reference sequence). V and J are TRBV27 and TRBJ1-4, with 7 bases lining up with TRBD1. The source of this sequence is a human donor with glioblastoma. This sample comprised blood, obtained before dendritic cell vaccination. CDR3 in DNA: TGTGCCAGCAGTCCTCGAGGGGGCCGGGGTGAAAAACTGTTTTTT. Its translation: CASSPRGGRGEKLFF.